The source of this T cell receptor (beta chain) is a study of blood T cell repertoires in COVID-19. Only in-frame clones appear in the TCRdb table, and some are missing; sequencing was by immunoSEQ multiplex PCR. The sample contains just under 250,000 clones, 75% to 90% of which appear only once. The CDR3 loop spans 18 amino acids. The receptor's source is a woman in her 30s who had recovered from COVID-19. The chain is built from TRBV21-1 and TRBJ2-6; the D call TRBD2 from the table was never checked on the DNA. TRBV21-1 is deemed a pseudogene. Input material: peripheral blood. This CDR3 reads CASSKFQRGGERANVLTF. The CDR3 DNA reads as TGTGCCAGCAGCAAATTTCAGCGGGGGGGCGAGAGGGCCAACGTCCTGACTTTC.